The 12 T cell receptor beta chains listed next were all sequenced from one sample in a study of PD-1 blockade in classical Hodgkin lymphoma. Profiling relied on immunoSEQ multiplex PCR, and the TCRdb table lists in-frame clones only, not all of them. The repertoire holds approximately 10,000 clones, with around 84% as singletons. Time point here: newly diagnosed, previously untreated cHL patient sample. Magnetic negative selection isolated CD8+ T cells from thawed PBMCs. Specimen: CD8+ T cells from blood. These receptors were taken from a human donor with classical Hodgkin lymphoma.

This clone was observed a few times. J is TRBJ1-1 and V is TRBV7-9; no reliable D call. Looked up from germline, CDR1 is SEHNR and CDR2 is FQNEAQ (reference sequence). Trimming removed 10 bases at V and 3 bases at J, with 27 bases between. This CDR3 is built from 17 residues. The CDR3 coding sequence is TGTGCCACCCGCCCCAAAATCGGTAAAAAGGCGGACACTGAAGCTTTCTTT. This sequence encodes CATRPKIGKKADTEAFF.

The genes are TRBV5-6 and TRBJ2-5, with a weak D call TRBD2 (6 bases). Germline-derived CDR1 and CDR2 are SGHDT and YYEEEE. This CDR3 region has 14 residues. V gave up 1 base and J gave up 5 bases, with 12 bases separating them. CDR3 DNA: TGTGCCAGCAGCTTGAAGACCGGGGGTGAGACCCAGTACTTC. This translates into CASSLKTGGETQYF.

This clone was counted between two and nine times. CDR3 in amino acids: CASSYSRLNDEKLFF. The CDR3 DNA reads as TGTGCCAGCAGTTACTCGCGGCTAAATGATGAAAAACTGTTTTTT. The chain joins TRBV6-5 to TRBJ1-4; D unresolved. The CDR3 contains 15 residues. V lost 0 bases and J 6 bases, leaving 11 bases between the germline ends. Germline V gene data show CDR1 as MNHEY and CDR2 as SVGAGI.

This clone was recorded once. The V gene is TRBV6-1, the J gene TRBJ2-7, with D uncertain. The V end lost 6 bases, the J end lost 3 bases, and 18 bases lay between the germline ends. Germline assignment: CDR1 MNHNS and CDR2 SASEGT. The length of the CDR3 is 15 residues. The CDR3 loop is CASSPSPGPYYEQYF. The CDR3 coding sequence is TGTGCCAGCAGCCCCTCGCCGGGTCCATACTACGAGCAGTACTTC.

The CDR3 loop is CASSGGTGTYEQYF. CDR3 in DNA: TGCGCCAGCAGTGGGGGGACAGGGACCTACGAGCAGTACTTC. This chain joins TRBV10-1 and TRBJ2-7; 9 nucleotides agree with TRBD1. V shed 4 bases, J shed 2 bases, and the junction held 3 bases outside the gene matches. Germline CDR1 WNHNN, CDR2 SYGVQD (reference sequence). The CDR3 loop spans 14 amino acids.

The chain links TRBV6-5 to TRBJ1-1; no definite D call. V was clipped by 5 bases and J by 2 bases, with 9 bases between them. This CDR3 comprises 13 residues. Germline V gene data show CDR1 as MNHEY and CDR2 as SVGAGI. The CDR3 DNA reads TGTGCCAGCAGTCAGATAGTCAACACTGAAGCTTTCTTT. Its translation is CASSQIVNTEAFF.

V gene TRBV5-6 combines with J gene TRBJ1-4; TRBD1 matches at 10 bases. Germline V gene data show CDR1 as SGHDT and CDR2 as YYEEEE. This CDR3 region has 19 residues. V lost 5 bases to trimming and J lost 4 bases; unmatched junction nucleotides: 17. The CDR3 DNA reads TGTGCCAGCAGACACCACCCGGGACAGGGGCTTCCGGGTAATGAAAAACTGTTTTTT. Residues: CASRHHPGQGLPGNEKLFF.

The chain combines TRBV13 with TRBJ2-3, with a weak D call TRBD2 (6 bases). V lost 0 bases and J lost 4, with 11 bases in between. Germline V gives CDR1 PRHDT, CDR2 FYEKMQ (reference sequence). The CDR3 has 15 residues. This CDR3 reads CASSLGDYLSDTQYF. The CDR3 DNA sequence: TGTGCCAGCAGCTTAGGGGACTATTTATCAGATACGCAGTATTTT.

The V call is TRBV2, the J call TRBJ2-5, with D possibly called TRBD1 or TRBD2 (5 bases each). CDR1 is SNHLY, CDR2 FYNNEI, per germline. The V gene lost 7 bases and the J gene lost 2 bases, with 11 bases spanning the gap. The CDR3 contains 13 residues. The CDR3, as DNA: TGTGCCAGCAACCCGGGACGGCAAGAGACCCAGTACTTC. It translates to CASNPGRQETQYF. Supplemented by reference TRBV2 and TRBJ2-5, the full variable domain reads EPEVTQTPSHQVTQMGQEVILRCVPISNHLYFYWYRQILGQKVEFLVSFYNNEISEKSEIFDDQFSVERPDGSNFTLKIRSTKLEDSAMYFCASNPGRQETQYFGPGTRLLVL.

V is TRBV4-3 and J is TRBJ2-6; D is possibly TRBD1 (5 bases). Germline CDR1 and CDR2: LGHNA and YSLEER. CDR3 length: 18 residues. Trimming shortened V by 0 bases and J by 0 bases, and 12 bases separated the two germline ends. The CDR3 nucleotides are TGCGCCAGCAGCCAAGAAGACAGTCCCAACTCTGGGGCCAACGTCCTGACTTTC. Its translation: CASSQEDSPNSGANVLTF.

The rearrangement uses TRBV27 and TRBJ2-7; weak D call: TRBD2 (6 bases). The V end lost 3 bases, the J end lost 6 bases, and 12 bases lay between the germline ends. This CDR3 spans 13 amino acids. Germline V gene sequence: CDR1 MNHEY, CDR2 SMNVEV (reference sequence). In DNA form, the CDR3 reads TGTGCCAGCAGTTTTAACCCCGGGGGCGAGCAGTACTTC. Translation gives CASSFNPGGEQYF.

This clone was observed once. The chain combines TRBV4-1 with TRBJ2-7; D uncertain. Germline V gene sequence: CDR1 MGHRA, CDR2 YSYEKL. The CDR3 extends over 16 amino acids. Trimming took off 4 bases at V and 3 bases at J, with 19 bases between the two ends. The CDR3 loop reads CASSLTGLGVHYEQYF. The CDR3 nucleotides read TGCGCCAGCAGCCTTACCGGGCTCGGAGTCCACTACGAGCAGTACTTC.